One and the same sample provided the 27 T cell receptor beta chains below, sequenced in a study of T-cell memory formation after mild COVID-19. TCRdb itself ran the 5' RACE reads through MiXCR, one entry per CDR3 protein. This repertoire shows around 250,000 distinct CDR3 sequences, 8.5% to 9.5% found once; its top ten account for under 25%. Specimen: PBMCs or a T cell subset sorted from them (not recorded which). The receptors here all came from a man in his late teens or twenties who had mild COVID-19 (a few samples of this study predate the infection). Cell type and time point are not known.

This clonotype was observed a few times. This chain joins TRBV6-1 and TRBJ2-5; no definite D call. The CDR3 runs 12 residues. Germline V lookup: CDR1 MNHNS, CDR2 SASEGT. V was shortened by 3 bases and J by 5 bases, with 7 bases between the two germline ends. DNA of the CDR3: TGTGCCAGCAGTGAGGTTCTGGAGACCCAGTACTTC. It is translated as CASSEVLETQYF.

The chain couples TRBV30 to TRBJ2-4; 10 positions agree with TRBD2. The CDR3 runs to 14 residues. Trimming removed 5 bases from V and 8 bases from J; junction bases left unmatched: 9. Germline CDR1 is GTSNPN and CDR2 is SVGIG (reference sequence). CDR3 sequence: CAWGRTSGVHIQYF. The CDR3 DNA follows: TGTGCCTGGGGCCGAACTAGCGGGGTACACATTCAGTACTTC.

This clonotype was detected a few times. The J gene is TRBJ2-5, the V gene TRBV20-1, with D unclear. CDR1 and CDR2 (germline): DFQATT, SNEGSKA (reference sequence). This CDR3 spans 17 amino acids. The ends were cut back, 0 bases at V and 0 bases at J, with 17 bases in the middle. This CDR3 reads CSARDFLGSGNQETQYF. The CDR3 DNA sequence: TGCAGTGCTAGAGATTTCTTAGGGTCGGGCAACCAAGAGACCCAGTACTTC.

This chain uses TRBV12-3 or TRBV12-4 with TRBJ2-2; TRBD2 aligns across 16 bases. There are 16 residues in the CDR3. V gave up 10 bases and J gave up 7 bases; unmatched junction bases: 9. The DNA for the CDR3 is TGTGCCACCACCGGGACTAGCGGGGGGGCTGTCGGGGAGCTGTTTTTT. Its translation: CATTGTSGGAVGELFF.

This clonotype was detected only a few times. This chain links TRBV4-1 with TRBJ1-1; 8 nucleotides align to TRBD1. Germline V gene lookup returns CDR1 MGHRA and CDR2 YSYEKL. This CDR3 is 15 amino acids long. J gave up 3 bases and V 3 bases, and 6 bases lay outside the gene matches. This CDR3 is CASSQGQAEYTEAFF. The CDR3 DNA reads TGCGCCAGCAGCCAGGGACAGGCGGAGTACACTGAAGCTTTCTTT.

The V call is TRBV6-6, the J call TRBJ1-6; tentative D call: TRBD1 (6 bases). The germline V gene encodes CDR1 MNHNY and CDR2 SVGAGI (reference sequence). The V and J ends lost 7 bases and 3 bases respectively, with 19 bases between them. This CDR3 comprises 17 residues. CDR3: CASIFGGGEVYNSPLHF. For the CDR3, the DNA is TGTGCCAGCATTTTCGGAGGGGGGGAGGTCTATAATTCACCCCTCCACTTT.

V usage is TRBV14 and J usage is TRBJ2-1, with D hard to call. Trimming stripped 3 bases from V and 5 bases from J, with 11 bases between. The length of the CDR3 is 14 residues. CDR1 SGHDN and CDR2 FVKESK come from the germline V gene. The CDR3 spells CASSQVWMDNEQFF. In nucleotides, the CDR3 is TGTGCCAGCAGCCAGGTATGGATGGACAATGAGCAGTTCTTC. The whole variable domain, remainder taken from reference TRBV14 and TRBJ2-1, is EAGVTQFPSHSVIEKGQTVTLRCDPISGHDNLYWYRRVMGKEIKFLLHFVKESKQDESGMPNNRFLAERTGGTYSTLKVQPAELEDSGVYFCASSQVWMDNEQFFGPGTRLTVL.

At least ten counts were recorded for this clonotype. The V and J genes are TRBV7-6 and TRBJ2-1; TRBD2 agrees at 9 bases. Germline trimming cut 0 bases from V and 4 bases from J; bases unmatched to any gene: 1. This CDR3 region has 15 residues. Germline loops: CDR1 SGHVS, CDR2 FNYEAQ. The DNA of the CDR3 is TGTGCCAGCAGCTTAGCTAGCGGGGGTTACAATGAGCAGTTCTTC. Protein product: CASSLASGGYNEQFF.

The chain combines TRBV6-4 with TRBJ2-3; D gene unclear. Germline V gives CDR1 MRHNA, CDR2 SNTAGT. The length of the CDR3 is 13 residues. Between the trimmed V and J ends, which lost 8 bases and 5 bases, there was a span of 14 bases. The CDR3 DNA is TGTGCCAGCGCCTTCCGCTCCCAAGATACGCAGTATTTT. Protein: CASAFRSQDTQYF.

This clonotype was picked up a small number of times. V usage is TRBV6-4 and J usage is TRBJ2-2, with D uncertain. The CDR3 contains 14 residues. CDR1 MRHNA and CDR2 SNTAGT come from the germline V gene. V lost 0 bases and J lost 6, with 8 bases in between. This CDR3 is CASSDSRMSGELFF. The CDR3 coding sequence is TGTGCCAGCAGTGACTCGAGAATGTCCGGGGAGCTGTTTTTT.

The sample holds a few counts of this clonotype. The chain employs TRBV30 and TRBJ2-7; D gene unclear. The CDR3 length is 12 residues. V lost 5 bases to trimming and J lost 0 bases, with 8 bases between them. Germline CDR1 GTSNPN, CDR2 SVGIG (reference sequence). The CDR3 region is CAWRAYSYEQYF. The CDR3 region has the DNA TGTGCCTGGCGGGCGTACTCCTACGAGCAGTACTTC.

This clonotype appeared a few times. The chain couples TRBV5-1 to TRBJ1-6; perhaps TRBD1 as D (5 bases). This CDR3 region has 13 residues. Germline V gives CDR1 SGHRS, CDR2 YFSETQ. Trimming pared 4 bases from V and 12 bases from J, leaving 14 bases between. CDR3 protein: CASSTDGQGPLHF. CDR3 DNA sequence: TGCGCCAGCAGCACGGACGGCCAGGGACCCCTCCACTTT.

The chain is built from TRBV18 and TRBJ2-5; possibly TRBD1 for D (6 bases). Germline CDR1 is KGHSH and CDR2 is LQKENI. Trimming removed 3 bases from V and 11 bases from J, with 22 bases in between. The CDR3 contains 15 residues. The CDR3 nucleotides are TGTGCCAGCTCACCCTCCCCGGACAGCATTGTGGTTCAGTACTTC. Translated: CASSPSPDSIVVQYF.

This rearrangement joins TRBV20-1 to TRBJ1-4; tentative D call: TRBD1 (5 bases). The CDR3 sequence is 15 residues long. V was cut by 3 bases and J by 4 bases, with 15 bases left in between. Per the germline V gene, CDR1 is DFQATT and CDR2 is SNEGSKA (reference sequence). The CDR3 reads CSASSMGGDNEKLFF. In nucleotides, the CDR3 is TGCAGTGCTAGCTCAATGGGAGGGGATAATGAAAAACTGTTTTTT.

This chain connects TRBV6-2 or TRBV6-3 to TRBJ2-5, with a tentative D call TRBD2 (5 bases). CDR3 length: 12 residues. The germline V and J ends were trimmed by 9 bases and 5 bases, with 13 bases remaining between them. CDR1 and CDR2 (germline): MNHEY, SVGEGT. This CDR3 reads CASRGSWETQYF. DNA for the CDR3: TGTGCCAGTCGTGGGAGTTGGGAGACCCAGTACTTC.

This clonotype was seen only a few times. The chain is built from TRBV7-8 and TRBJ2-7, with 11 positions matching TRBD1. Germline loops: CDR1 SGHVS, CDR2 FQNEAQ. V lost 5 bases and J lost 9; bases outside the gene matches: 3. The CDR3 spans 12 residues. The CDR3 DNA is TGTGCCAGCAGCACCGGACAGGGGGCGCAGTACGTC. Translation gives CASSTGQGAQYV.

This chain links TRBV27 with TRBJ2-2, with TRBD2 identical over 8 bases. The CDR3 covers 18 residues. Germline CDR1 is MNHEY and CDR2 is SMNVEV (reference sequence). V lost 4 bases to trimming and J lost 9 bases; unmatched junction nucleotides: 19. CDR3 nucleotides: TGTGCCAGCAGTTCCTTGGGACTAGAGGGAACCTCGGGCCGGGAGCTGTTTTTT. Residues: CASSSLGLEGTSGRELFF.

The J gene is TRBJ1-1, the V gene TRBV6-5, with D perhaps TRBD1 (6 bases). The length of the CDR3 is 14 residues. V lost 9 bases and J 0 bases, leaving 14 bases between the germline ends. Germline assignment: CDR1 MNHEY and CDR2 SVGAGI. DNA of the CDR3: TGTGCCAGACGACAGGATCAATTGAACACTGAAGCTTTCTTT. This translates into CARRQDQLNTEAFF.

At least ten counts were recorded for this clonotype. The chain employs TRBV4-3 and TRBJ2-2; TRBD2 is a possible D gene (5 bases). Germline-derived CDR1 and CDR2 are LGHNA and YSLEER. V was cut by 0 bases and J by 3 bases, with 17 bases left in between. This CDR3 is built from 18 residues. In DNA form, the CDR3 reads TGCGCCAGCAGCCAAGAAGGGTTCCCACGAGGGTACACCGGGGAGCTGTTTTTT. Amino acids: CASSQEGFPRGYTGELFF.

This clonotype was counted only a few times. V is TRBV4-1 and J is TRBJ1-6; 8 bases match TRBD1. Germline CDR1 and CDR2: MGHRA and YSYEKL. The length of the CDR3 is 16 residues. V shed 1 base, J shed 9 bases, and the junction held 8 bases outside the gene matches. The CDR3 region is CASSQGLTGEGSPLHF. The CDR3 coding sequence is TGCGCCAGCAGCCAAGGGCTGACAGGGGAGGGTTCACCCCTCCACTTT.

This clonotype was found many times. The rearrangement joins TRBV4-3 to TRBJ2-3; no clear D gene. Between the trimmed V and J ends, which lost 3 bases and 6 bases, there was a span of 7 bases. The CDR3 has 12 amino acids. The germline CDR1 and CDR2 sequences are LGHNA and YSLEER. The CDR3 DNA reads TGCGCCAGCAGCCAGGTGGGGGATACGCAGTATTTT. Translated: CASSQVGDTQYF.

This clonotype appeared a few times. The gene calls are TRBV5-1 and TRBJ2-7, with TRBD2 matching over 7 bases. The CDR3 sequence is 15 residues long. V lost 3 bases, J lost 4 bases, and 10 bases stayed unmatched. Germline CDR1 is SGHRS and CDR2 is YFSETQ. The CDR3 coding sequence is TGCGCCAGCAGCTGGGGGGGGTCCAGTTCGTACGAGCAGTACTTC. This sequence encodes CASSWGGSSSYEQYF.

This clonotype was counted only a few times. This chain links TRBV4-3 with TRBJ2-7; D may be TRBD1 (6 bases). The length of the CDR3 is 16 residues. Germline CDR1 and CDR2: LGHNA and YSLEER. V lost 1 base to trimming and J lost 3 bases, with 16 bases between them. DNA for the CDR3: TGCGCCAGCAGCCAAGGGAGCAGGGGATCCGGCTACGAGCAGTACGTC. Protein product: CASSQGSRGSGYEQYV.

The V gene is TRBV7-9, the J gene TRBJ1-4, with 7 bases fitting TRBD1. Germline CDR1 SEHNR, CDR2 FQNEAQ (reference sequence). The CDR3 has 18 amino acids. Trimming at V came to 8 bases and at J to 0 bases, leaving 15 bases not matched to a gene. The chain's CDR3 is CASSPGRGAYATNEKLFF. In DNA, the CDR3 is TGTGCCAGCTCTCCGGGCAGGGGGGCCTATGCAACTAATGAAAAACTGTTTTTT.

V gene TRBV9 combines with J gene TRBJ2-7, with no clear D. Germline V gene sequence: CDR1 SGDLS, CDR2 YYNGEE. Trimming shortened V by 0 bases and J by 0 bases, and 10 bases separated the two germline ends. This CDR3 is built from 15 residues. The CDR3 here is CASSVGAMSSYEQYF. CDR3 nucleotides: TGTGCCAGCAGCGTAGGAGCCATGAGCTCCTACGAGCAGTACTTC.

In this sample, this clonotype turned up a few times. V and J are TRBV20-1 and TRBJ2-2; TRBD2 might be the D (5 bases). The CDR3 spans 13 residues. Deletions cut 0 bases from V and 4 bases from J, with 6 bases between. The germline V gene encodes CDR1 DFQATT and CDR2 SNEGSKA (reference sequence). The CDR3 protein is CSARDGVTGELFF. The CDR3 region has the DNA TGCAGTGCTAGAGACGGGGTCACCGGGGAGCTGTTTTTT.

This clonotype has ten or more counts. The chain uses TRBV4-1 and TRBJ1-6; perhaps TRBD1 as D (6 bases). V was clipped by 0 bases and J by 11 bases, with 8 bases between them. The CDR3 covers 13 residues. The germline V gene encodes CDR1 MGHRA and CDR2 YSYEKL. CDR3: CASSQDRGAPLHF. CDR3 sequence (DNA): TGCGCCAGCAGCCAAGACAGGGGAGCACCCCTCCACTTT.